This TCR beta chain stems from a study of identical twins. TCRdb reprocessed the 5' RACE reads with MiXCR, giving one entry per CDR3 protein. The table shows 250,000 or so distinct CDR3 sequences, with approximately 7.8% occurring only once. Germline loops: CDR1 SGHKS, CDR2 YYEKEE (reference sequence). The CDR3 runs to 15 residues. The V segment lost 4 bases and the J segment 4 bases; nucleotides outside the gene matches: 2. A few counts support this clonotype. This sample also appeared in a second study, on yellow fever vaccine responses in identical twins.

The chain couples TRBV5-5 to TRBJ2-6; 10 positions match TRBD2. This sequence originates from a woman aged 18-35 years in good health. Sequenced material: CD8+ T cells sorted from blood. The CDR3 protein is CASSVSGGGANVLTF. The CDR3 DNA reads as TGTGCCAGCAGCGTTAGCGGGGGGGGGGCCAACGTCCTGACTTTC.